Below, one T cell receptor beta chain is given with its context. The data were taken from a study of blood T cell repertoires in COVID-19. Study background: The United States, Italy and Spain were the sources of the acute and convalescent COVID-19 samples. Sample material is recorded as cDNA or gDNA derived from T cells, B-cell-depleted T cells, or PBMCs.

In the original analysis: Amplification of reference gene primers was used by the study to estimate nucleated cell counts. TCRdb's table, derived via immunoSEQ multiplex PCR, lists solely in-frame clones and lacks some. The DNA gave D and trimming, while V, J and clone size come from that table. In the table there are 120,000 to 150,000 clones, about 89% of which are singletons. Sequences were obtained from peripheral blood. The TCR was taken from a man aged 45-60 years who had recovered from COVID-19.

The CDR3 region has the DNA TGTGCCAGCAGCTGGGGGACAGGCACTGAAGCTTTCTTT. Translated: CASSWGTGTEAFF. The chain has TRBV5-4 and TRBJ1-1; 8 positions match TRBD1. Trimming removed 3 bases from V and 4 bases from J; junction bases left unmatched: 2. This CDR3 comprises 13 residues. Germline assignment: CDR1 SGHNT and CDR2 YYREEE (reference sequence).